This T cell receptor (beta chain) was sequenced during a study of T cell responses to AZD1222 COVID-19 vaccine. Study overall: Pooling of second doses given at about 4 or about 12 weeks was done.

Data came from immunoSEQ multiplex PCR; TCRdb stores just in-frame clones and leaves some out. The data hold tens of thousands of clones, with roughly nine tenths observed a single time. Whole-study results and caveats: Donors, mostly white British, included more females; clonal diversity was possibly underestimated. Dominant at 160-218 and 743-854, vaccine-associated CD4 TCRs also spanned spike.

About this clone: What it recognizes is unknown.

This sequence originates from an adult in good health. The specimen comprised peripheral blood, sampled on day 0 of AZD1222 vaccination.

DNA for the CDR3: TGTGCCAGCAGTCGGGACAGCTACGAGCAGTACTTC. Translated: CASSRDSYEQYF. The rearrangement links TRBV6-5 to TRBJ2-7, with TRBD1 matching over 7 bases. Germline CDR1 MNHEY, CDR2 SVGAGI. This CDR3 has 12 amino acids. V was clipped by 5 bases and J by 3 bases; unmatched bases: 1.